These 30 T cell receptor beta chains share one sample of origin, sequenced in a study of PD-1 blockade in classical Hodgkin lymphoma. The time point is: cycle 4 day 1 (C4D1), after 6 weeks of nivolumab. Exposure to brentuximab vedotin varied, and each patient had relapsed following autologous stem cell transplantation. Sequencing was performed with immunoSEQ multiplex PCR; in TCRdb, only in-frame clones are kept and a portion is missing. The top ten clones hold 9.8% of a sample with about 39,000 clones, 77% of them seen once. Sequencing was performed on peripheral blood mononuclear cells (PBMCs), taken before the fourth cycle of nivolumab. The source is a human donor with classical Hodgkin lymphoma.

The chain carries TRBV28 and TRBJ2-1; D remains ambiguous. Trimming removed 1 base at V and 1 base at J, with 8 bases between. The CDR3 extends over 15 amino acids. Germline loops: CDR1 MDHEN, CDR2 SYDVKM. The CDR3 DNA reads TGTGCCAGCAGTTTATACCAGGATTCCTACAATGAGCAGTTCTTC. Its translation is CASSLYQDSYNEQFF. The full variable domain, in which reference TRBV28 and TRBJ2-1 provide the parts outside the CDR3, is DVKVTQSSRYLVKRTGEKVFLECVQDMDHENMFWYRQDPGLGLRLIYFSYDVKMKEKGDIPEGYSVSREKKERFSLILESASTNQTSMYLCASSLYQDSYNEQFFGPGTRLTVL.

The rearrangement joins TRBV11-3 to TRBJ2-2; no reliable D call. Trimming took 1 base from V and 1 from J, leaving 10 bases between them. Germline values: CDR1 SGHNT, CDR2 YENEEA. This CDR3 has 16 residues. The CDR3 DNA reads as TGTGCCAGCAGCTTAGGGCGGAGCAGGAACACCGGGGAGCTGTTTTTT. Its protein is CASSLGRSRNTGELFF.

This sequence joins TRBV27 and TRBJ2-7; no definite D call. Germline CDR1 and CDR2: MNHEY and SMNVEV (reference sequence). The ends were cut back, 3 bases at V and 3 bases at J, with 9 bases in the middle. This CDR3 contains 13 residues. The CDR3 bases are TGTGCCAGCAGTTTGCACAGATACTACGAGCAGTACTTC. Amino acids: CASSLHRYYEQYF.

The chain has TRBV18 and TRBJ2-5; TRBD2 agrees at 7 bases. The CDR3 runs 15 residues. V lost 3 bases and J lost 5; bases outside the gene matches: 9. The germline V gene encodes CDR1 KGHSH and CDR2 LQKENI. In nucleotides, the CDR3 is TGTGCCAGCTCACCTCGACAGCGGGGTGGGGAGACCCAGTACTTC. Translated: CASSPRQRGGETQYF.

J is TRBJ2-5 and V is TRBV5-8; D perhaps matches TRBD2 (6 bases). This CDR3 has 13 residues. V was pared by 0 bases and J by 4 bases, with 7 bases between. Germline V gives CDR1 SGHTS, CDR2 YDEGEE. The CDR3 nucleotides are TGTGCCAGCAGCTTGGGACTAGTAGAGACCCAGTACTTC. It specifies CASSLGLVETQYF.

V and J are TRBV7-9 and TRBJ2-5, with 11 bases lining up with TRBD1. Germline V gene data show CDR1 as SEHNR and CDR2 as FQNEAQ (reference sequence). V dropped 7 bases and J dropped 2; count of bases not matched to a gene: 15. The CDR3 sequence is 18 residues long. The CDR3 is CASTSTDRGRVEQETQYF. The CDR3 region has the DNA TGTGCCAGCACCTCGACGGACAGGGGGCGCGTGGAACAAGAGACCCAGTACTTC.

V gene TRBV18 combines with J gene TRBJ1-4; 8 bases are shared with TRBD1. CDR1 is KGHSH and CDR2 is LQKENI in the germline V gene. The CDR3 is made up of 14 amino acids. V was clipped by 4 bases and J by 4 bases; unmatched bases: 2. CDR3 sequence: CASSLGQGNEKLFF. Written as DNA, the CDR3 is TGTGCCAGCTCACTTGGACAGGGTAATGAAAAACTGTTTTTT.

Of note for this clone: The junction shows a germline mismatch at one end, possibly a read error. The rearrangement joins TRBV10-3 to TRBJ2-5; D could derive from TRBD1 or TRBD2 (5 bases each). This CDR3 comprises 15 residues. CDR1 and CDR2 (germline): ENHRY, SYGVKD. The CDR3 here is CASSYPGRGQETQYF. The CDR3 DNA reads as TGTGCCAGCAGTTACCCGGGACGGGGCCAAGAGACCCAGTACTTC.

The chain uses TRBV6-5 and TRBJ1-2, with D possibly being TRBD1 (6 bases). This CDR3 has 14 residues. Trimming took 1 base from V and 6 from J, leaving 12 bases between them. Germline CDR1 MNHEY, CDR2 SVGAGI. CDR3 residues: CASSYWAGDDGYTF. CDR3 DNA sequence: TGTGCCAGCAGTTACTGGGCAGGGGACGATGGCTACACCTTC.

This chain joins TRBV7-3 and TRBJ2-2, with 15 bases fitting TRBD2. CDR3 length: 16 residues. Germline V gene lookup returns CDR1 SGHTA and CDR2 FQGTGA. V lost 4 bases and J lost 4; bases outside the gene matches: 1. The CDR3 DNA sequence: TGTGCCAGCAGCTGGGGACTAGCGGGGGGCACCGGGGAGCTGTTTTTT. Its protein product is CASSWGLAGGTGELFF.

The chain combines TRBV4-3 with TRBJ2-1, with D possibly being TRBD1 or TRBD2 (5 bases each). This CDR3 is built from 18 residues. V was shortened by 0 bases and J by 5 bases, with 20 bases between the two germline ends. The V gene's germline CDR1 is LGHNA and CDR2 YSLEER. CDR3 DNA: TGCGCCAGCAGCCAAGATCTAGGGGACCGTCCGATTAACAATGAGCAGTTCTTC. Its protein is CASSQDLGDRPINNEQFF.

The chain joins TRBV10-1 to TRBJ2-3, with no clear D. CDR1 WNHNN and CDR2 SYGVQD come from the germline V gene (reference sequence). Trimming shortened V by 5 bases and J by 1 base, and 7 bases separated the two germline ends. This CDR3 has 13 residues. The CDR3 spells CASSPSGTDTQYF. The CDR3 DNA reads as TGCGCCAGCAGTCCTTCTGGCACAGATACGCAGTATTTT.

The gene calls are TRBV10-3 and TRBJ1-5, with no clear D. The germline V gene encodes CDR1 ENHRY and CDR2 SYGVKD. The CDR3 covers 13 residues. The V end was cut by 5 bases, the J end by 5 bases, with 10 bases between. The CDR3 loop is CAISHGADQPQHF. CDR3 nucleotide sequence: TGTGCCATCAGTCATGGAGCCGATCAGCCCCAGCATTTT.

The gene calls are TRBV19 and TRBJ2-5, with 10 nucleotides matching TRBD2. V was clipped by 3 bases and J by 4 bases; unmatched bases: 8. Germline V CDR1 and CDR2: LNHDA, SQIVND (reference sequence). The CDR3 spans 16 residues. CDR3 coding DNA: TGTGCCAGTAGTATCTTCGGGACTAGCGACGCAGAGACCCAGTACTTC. The encoded protein is CASSIFGTSDAETQYF. Based on the CDR3 plus reference TRBV19 and TRBJ2-5, the full variable domain is DGGITQSPKYLFRKEGQNVTLSCEQNLNHDAMYWYRQDPGQGLRLIYYSQIVNDFQKGDIAEGYSVSREKKESFPLTVTSAQKNPTAFYLCASSIFGTSDAETQYFGPGTRLLVL.

V gene TRBV2 combines with J gene TRBJ1-2; weak D call: TRBD1 (5 bases). The CDR3 is 15 amino acids. The V and J ends lost 3 bases and 5 bases respectively, with 16 bases between them. Germline-derived CDR1 and CDR2 are SNHLY and FYNNEI. The chain's CDR3 is CASSEDTGSAYGYTF. CDR3 nucleotides: TGTGCCAGCAGTGAGGACACAGGCAGTGCTTATGGCTACACCTTC.

The chain uses TRBV11-2 and TRBJ1-1; D might be TRBD1 (5 bases). The CDR3 runs 13 residues. CDR1 is SGHAT and CDR2 is FQNNGV in the germline V gene. V was clipped by 2 bases and J by 10 bases, with 14 bases between them. The CDR3 spells CASSLSGTQGAFF. The CDR3 coding sequence is TGTGCCAGCAGCTTAAGCGGGACTCAGGGAGCTTTCTTT. Complete variable domain (other parts from reference TRBV11-2 and TRBJ1-1): EAGVAQSPRYKIIEKRQSVAFWCNPISGHATLYWYQQILGQGPKLLIQFQNNGVVDDSQLPKDRFSAERLKGVDSTLKIQPAKLEDSAVYLCASSLSGTQGAFFGQGTRLTVV.

This chain uses TRBV7-3 with TRBJ1-2; D is undetermined. The CDR3 totals 12 residues. V lost 2 bases and J lost 8, with 9 bases in between. Germline loops: CDR1 SGHTA, CDR2 FQGTGA. In DNA form, the CDR3 reads TGTGCCAGCAGCTTAGTGGAGGAGGGCTACACCTTC. Its protein is CASSLVEEGYTF.

To note about this clone: In the same sample, other DNA sequences code for this CDR3. The chain couples TRBV5-1 to TRBJ1-1; D call uncertain. Germline V gene lookup returns CDR1 SGHRS and CDR2 YFSETQ. V lost 0 bases to trimming and J lost 1 base, with 7 bases between them. The CDR3 has 14 amino acids. CDR3 DNA sequence: TGCGCCAGCAGCTTGGGAGGACCGAACACTGAAGCTTTCTTT. Amino acid sequence: CASSLGGPNTEAFF.

The chain recombines TRBV11-2 with TRBJ2-3; tentatively, D is TRBD1 or TRBD2 (5 bases each). V gave up 3 bases and J gave up 0 bases, with 13 bases separating them. This CDR3 is built from 16 residues. Germline V CDR1 and CDR2: SGHAT, FQNNGV. In DNA form, the CDR3 reads TGTGCCAGCAGCTTCCACGGGACGTCTAGCACAGATACGCAGTATTTT. It yields the protein CASSFHGTSSTDTQYF.

The chain has TRBV5-1 and TRBJ2-5, with D uncertain. Looked up from germline, CDR1 is SGHRS and CDR2 is YFSETQ. The V gene lost 0 bases and the J gene lost 2 bases, with 14 bases spanning the gap. This CDR3 has 16 amino acids. The CDR3 region is CASSLGANLKQETQYF. In DNA form, the CDR3 reads TGCGCCAGCAGCTTGGGAGCAAACCTTAAACAAGAGACCCAGTACTTC.

The sample holds one count of this clone. The V and J genes are TRBV7-3 and TRBJ2-2, with 10 bases lining up with TRBD1. Germline assignment: CDR1 SGHTA and CDR2 FQGTGA. This CDR3 has 15 amino acids. V gave up 0 bases and J gave up 8 bases; unmatched junction bases: 3. The CDR3 nucleotides are TGTGCCAGCAGCTTAACCGGGACAGGGGAGGGGGAGCTGTTTTTT. Its protein is CASSLTGTGEGELFF.

This clone was detected only a few times. The chain joins TRBV7-2 to TRBJ2-7, with 9 bases matching TRBD1. Per the germline V gene, CDR1 is SGHTA and CDR2 is FQGNSA. J was trimmed by 2 bases and V by 1 base; bases with no gene match: 0. This CDR3 has 14 residues. The CDR3 nucleotides read TGTGCCAGCAGCTTAGGGACAGGGGCCTACGAGCAGTACTTC. Protein sequence: CASSLGTGAYEQYF. The complete variable domain, with remaining parts taken from reference TRBV7-2 and TRBJ2-7, reads GAGVSQSPSNKVTEKGKDVELRCDPISGHTALYWYRQSLGQGLEFLIYFQGNSAPDKSGLPSDRFSAERTGGSVSTLTIQRTQQEDSAVYLCASSLGTGAYEQYFGPGTRLTVT.

The rearrangement joins TRBV5-1 to TRBJ2-1, with a possible D match to TRBD1 (6 bases). Germline-derived CDR1 and CDR2 are SGHRS and YFSETQ. CDR3 length equals 15 residues. Trimming cost V 8 bases and J 0 bases, with 15 bases left between them. This chain's CDR3 is CASTKQGDSYNEQFF. The CDR3 DNA follows: TGCGCCAGTACGAAACAGGGAGACTCCTACAATGAGCAGTTCTTC.

The rearrangement joins TRBV28 to TRBJ1-4; D ambiguous. Trimming cost V 3 bases and J 4 bases, with 12 bases left between them. The CDR3 extends over 15 amino acids. Germline V lookup: CDR1 MDHEN, CDR2 SYDVKM. The CDR3 is CASSLALRLNEKLFF. The CDR3 nucleotides are TGTGCCAGCAGTTTGGCCCTAAGACTTAATGAAAAACTGTTTTTT.

The chain carries TRBV20-1 and TRBJ2-3; D not certain. Trimming shortened V by 0 bases and J by 7 bases, and 5 bases separated the two germline ends. CDR3 length: 11 amino acids. Germline V gene lookup returns CDR1 DFQATT and CDR2 SNEGSKA (reference sequence). The CDR3 nucleotides read TGCAGTGCTAGAGATCCGAATACGCAGTATTTT. Encoded protein: CSARDPNTQYF.

The rearrangement uses TRBV25-1 and TRBJ1-2; possibly TRBD1 for D (6 bases). This CDR3 region has 16 residues. V lost 3 bases and J 8 bases, leaving 22 bases between the germline ends. Germline-derived CDR1 and CDR2 are MGHDK and SYGVNS. In DNA form, the CDR3 reads TGTGCCAGCAGTGATTCCCGAACCGGGACATCACGGGGCTACACCTTC. Amino acid sequence: CASSDSRTGTSRGYTF.

Here the CDR3 reads CASSGPATVNYGYTF. The CDR3 coding sequence is TGTGCCAGCAGTGGACCAGCGACAGTCAACTATGGCTACACCTTC. The rearrangement links TRBV6-6 to TRBJ1-2, with D perhaps TRBD1 (5 bases). The CDR3 is 15 residues long. Germline CDR1 reads MNHNY; CDR2 reads SVGAGI (reference sequence). V shed 5 bases and J shed 2 bases, with 15 bases lying between them.

The chain links TRBV19 to TRBJ2-1; D unclear. The CDR3 runs to 15 residues. CDR1 LNHDA and CDR2 SQIVND come from the germline V gene (reference sequence). V was clipped by 0 bases and J by 7 bases, with 13 bases between them. CDR3 DNA sequence: TGTGCCAGTAGTATAGATTGGGTCATCGTGAATGAGCAGTTCTTC. It codes for CASSIDWVIVNEQFF.

V is TRBV19 and J is TRBJ2-3, with 11 nucleotides matching TRBD1. The V segment lost 5 bases and the J segment 6 bases; nucleotides outside the gene matches: 7. Germline V gives CDR1 LNHDA, CDR2 SQIVND (reference sequence). The CDR3 contains 15 residues. The CDR3 spells CASSPRTGGSDTQYF. CDR3 DNA: TGTGCCAGTAGTCCTCGGACAGGGGGCAGTGATACGCAGTATTTT. Supplemented by reference TRBV19 and TRBJ2-3, the full variable domain reads DGGITQSPKYLFRKEGQNVTLSCEQNLNHDAMYWYRQDPGQGLRLIYYSQIVNDFQKGDIAEGYSVSREKKESFPLTVTSAQKNPTAFYLCASSPRTGGSDTQYFGPGTRLTVL.

The chain is built from TRBV29-1 and TRBJ2-3; 9 nucleotides agree with TRBD2. Germline V gene data show CDR1 as SQVTM and CDR2 as ANQGSEA. This CDR3 spans 14 amino acids. The junction had 5 bases not matched to a gene; V was cut back by 7 bases and J by 0 bases. Written as DNA, the CDR3 is TGCAGCGGCCGACTAGCGGCTAGCACAGATACGCAGTATTTT. It translates to CSGRLAASTDTQYF.